The rows below give T cell receptor beta chains drawn from one sample of a study of T cells after posttransplantation cyclophosphamide. Only in-frame clones appear in the TCRdb table, and some are missing; sequencing was by immunoSEQ multiplex PCR. The sample has 5,500 to 9,000 clones; about nine tenths are singletons. The sequenced sample consisted of CD4+ T cells sorted from blood. These receptors all stem from a woman aged 45-59 years in good health and a related stem cell transplant donor. Each CDR3 is given with its conserved first and last residue. D genes are given only for firm matches. Clone size is shown for a subset of rows, as once, few, many or a class of expanded clone.

j_gene	d_gene	abundance	v_gene	CDR3aa	CDR3nt
TRBJ1-6	-	-	TRBV7-2	CASSSAGVSSYNSPLHF	TGTGCCAGCAGCTCCGCCGGAGTGAGCTCCTATAATTCACCCCTCCACTTT
TRBJ2-7	-	-	TRBV7-2	CASSLAGSSYEQYF	TGTGCCAGCAGCTTAGCGGGGAGCTCCTACGAGCAGTACTTC
TRBJ2-7	-	-	TRBV5-1	CASSLDSRYEQYF	TGCGCCAGCAGCTTGGACAGCCGCTACGAGCAGTACTTC
TRBJ1-1	-	-	TRBV5-6	CASSSTGNTEAFF	TGTGCCAGCAGCTCGACGGGGAACACTGAAGCTTTCTTT
TRBJ1-3	-	-	TRBV9	CASSKTTHSGNTIYF	TGTGCCAGCAGCAAAACAACCCACTCTGGAAACACCATATATTTT
TRBJ1-3	-	few	TRBV9	CASSGDLRGSGNTIYF	TGTGCCAGCAGCGGTGATCTCAGGGGATCTGGAAACACCATATATTTT
TRBJ2-7	-	-	TRBV9	CASSVDGSPIYEQYF	TGTGCCAGCAGCGTAGACGGGAGCCCTATCTACGAGCAGTACTTC
TRBJ2-7	-	-	TRBV21-1	CASSKAGTGYEQYF	TGTGCCAGCAGCAAAGCCGGGACAGGCTACGAGCAGTACTTC
TRBJ2-7	-	-	TRBV29-1	CSVAKSYEQYF	TGCAGCGTCGCCAAGTCCTACGAGCAGTACTTC
TRBJ1-5	-	once	TRBV6-5	CASSYGQSNQPQHF	TGTGCCAGCAGTTACGGGCAGAGCAATCAGCCCCAGCATTTT
TRBJ2-1	TRBD2	once	TRBV28	CASSLGRERESGEQFF	TGTGCCAGCAGTCTGGGGCGGGAGCGGGAGTCGGGTGAGCAGTTCTTC
TRBJ2-1	-	-	TRBV2	CASRARTESSYNEQFF	TGTGCCAGCAGAGCTCGGACAGAAAGCTCCTACAATGAGCAGTTCTTC
TRBJ1-1	-	-	TRBV7-2	CASSLLSEGGAFF	TGTGCCAGCAGCTTACTATCAGAAGGAGGAGCTTTCTTT
TRBJ2-7	TRBD1	-	TRBV5-4	CASSFDRGSYEQYF	TGTGCCAGCAGTTTCGACAGGGGCTCCTACGAGCAGTACTTC
TRBJ1-6	-	few	TRBV5-6	CASSFLGGNSPLHF	TGTGCCAGCAGCTTTTTGGGGGGAAATTCACCCCTCCACTTT
TRBJ1-6	TRBD1	-	TRBV5-8	CASRHRDSSYNSPLHF	TGTGCCAGCAGGCACCGGGACAGCTCCTATAATTCACCCCTCCACTTT
TRBJ2-3	-	-	TRBV19	CASSPRQSPDTQYF	TGTGCCAGTAGTCCACGACAGAGTCCAGATACGCAGTATTTT
TRBJ1-4	-	-	TRBV6-5	CASSSGRWATNEKLFF	TGTGCCAGCAGTTCAGGCAGATGGGCAACTAATGAAAAACTGTTTTTT
TRBJ1-2	-	-	TRBV6-6	CASVNTGYGYTF	TGTGCCAGCGTAAATACGGGCTATGGCTACACCTTC
TRBJ1-5	-	-	TRBV6-5	CASSRGGNQPQHF	TGTGCCAGCAGCCGCGGGGGGAATCAGCCCCAGCATTTT
TRBJ2-3	-	-	TRBV15	CATSRDRYTDTQYF	TGTGCCACCAGCAGAGACAGGTACACAGATACGCAGTATTTT
TRBJ2-3	TRBD1	-	TRBV2	CASSEAGGQGLNTQYF	TGTGCCAGCAGTGAAGCGGGGGGACAGGGGTTGAATACGCAGTATTTT
TRBJ2-1	-	-	TRBV10-1	CASSESSEGGEQFF	TGCGCCAGCAGTGAGTCGTCGGAAGGCGGTGAGCAGTTCTTC
TRBJ2-5	-	-	TRBV2	CASQTGQETQYF	TGTGCCAGCCAAACGGGCCAAGAGACCCAGTACTTC
TRBJ2-3	TRBD2	-	TRBV11-2	CASSSRSRGVRLKTDTQYF	TGTGCCAGCAGCTCCCGCTCACGGGGGGTGCGACTTAAGACAGATACGCAGTATTTT
TRBJ1-2	-	-	TRBV4-1	CASSQEEGDYGYTF	TGCGCCAGCAGCCAAGAAGAGGGCGACTATGGCTACACCTTC
TRBJ1-3	TRBD1	-	TRBV5-1	CASSRTGASGNTIYF	TGCGCCAGCAGCAGGACAGGGGCCTCTGGAAACACCATATATTTT
TRBJ1-6	-	-	TRBV14	CASSQDAGSPDSPLHF	TGTGCCAGCAGCCAAGATGCAGGCTCGCCAGATTCACCCCTCCACTTT
TRBJ1-1	TRBD1	-	TRBV6-1	CASSEVGTGDTEAFF	TGTGCCAGCAGTGAAGTGGGGACAGGAGACACTGAAGCTTTCTTT
TRBJ2-3	TRBD2	-	TRBV7-3	CASSSTGTTTQYF	TGTGCCAGCAGCTCTACCGGGACTACCACGCAGTATTTT
TRBJ1-5	TRBD1	-	TRBV19	CASKQGIEQPQHF	TGTGCCAGTAAACAGGGGATAGAACAGCCCCAGCATTTT
TRBJ2-5	-	-	TRBV5-5	CASSPWTVQETQYF	TGTGCCAGCAGCCCGTGGACAGTACAAGAGACCCAGTACTTC
TRBJ2-7	TRBD2	-	TRBV14	CASSPTLAGLYGQYF	TGTGCCAGCAGCCCTACACTAGCGGGATTGTACGGGCAGTACTTC
TRBJ1-4	-	-	TRBV19	CASSPDSDNEKLFF	TGTGCCAGTAGTCCGGACAGCGATAATGAAAAACTGTTTTTT
TRBJ2-1	-	-	TRBV2	CASSAQVNHEQFF	TGTGCCAGCAGTGCACAGGTTAACCATGAGCAGTTCTTC
TRBJ1-3	-	few	TRBV5-5	CASSLAQGLGNTIYF	TGTGCCAGCAGCTTGGCACAGGGTCTGGGAAACACCATATATTTT
TRBJ2-2	TRBD2	-	TRBV10-3	CAIKPSGGARVGELFF	TGTGCCATCAAGCCTAGCGGGGGGGCCCGGGTCGGGGAGCTGTTTTTT
TRBJ1-1	TRBD1	-	TRBV5-4	CASSPRQGLSTEAFF	TGTGCCAGCAGCCCCCGACAGGGGTTGAGCACTGAAGCTTTCTTT
TRBJ2-1	TRBD1	once	TRBV5-1	CASSTPGQGDYEQFF	TGCGCCAGCAGCACCCCGGGACAGGGTGACTATGAGCAGTTCTTC
TRBJ2-5	TRBD2	-	TRBV18	CASSPLITAGGQETQYF	TGTGCCAGCTCACCATTAATCACTGCGGGGGGTCAAGAGACCCAGTACTTC
TRBJ1-6	-	-	TRBV9	CASTTDSSYNSPLHF	TGTGCCAGCACCACAGACAGCTCCTATAATTCCCCCCTCCACTTT
TRBJ1-4	-	-	TRBV5-6	CASSNVQGLNEKLFF	TGTGCCAGCAGCAATGTTCAGGGTCTGAATGAAAAACTGTTTTTT
TRBJ2-1	TRBD2	-	TRBV9	CASSVTSGSISYNEQFF	TGTGCCAGCAGCGTAACTAGCGGGAGTATCTCCTACAATGAGCAGTTCTTC
TRBJ1-6	-	once	TRBV28	CASKEPKGSGSPLHF	TGTGCCAGCAAAGAACCCAAGGGCTCAGGGTCACCCCTCCACTTT
TRBJ1-1	TRBD1	-	TRBV28	CASSSPGQGQMNTEAFF	TGTGCCAGCAGTTCTCCGGGACAGGGCCAAATGAACACTGAAGCTTTCTTT
TRBJ2-5	-	-	TRBV5-1	CASSLEPEETQYF	TGCGCCAGCAGCTTGGAACCGGAAGAGACCCAGTACTTC
TRBJ2-1	-	-	TRBV30	CAWSVGAPNEQFF	TGTGCCTGGAGTGTGGGAGCCCCCAATGAGCAGTTCTTC
TRBJ2-1	TRBD2	-	TRBV5-1	CASSSGTRSLSYNEQFF	TGCGCCAGCAGCTCCGGGACTAGGTCCTTAAGTTACAATGAGCAGTTCTTC
TRBJ2-3	TRBD2	once	TRBV7-8	CASSSRLAGVPDTQYF	TGTGCCAGCAGCTCCAGACTAGCGGGAGTACCAGATACGCAGTATTTT
TRBJ1-2	-	-	TRBV6-1	CASSARGSANYGYTF	TGTGCCAGCAGTGCCCGGGGATCGGCTAACTATGGCTACACCTTC
TRBJ1-2	-	-	TRBV19	CASSLRTVYGYTF	TGTGCCAGTAGTCTCCGGACAGTTTATGGCTACACCTTC